Below are 20 T cell receptor beta chains sequenced from a single sample in a study of CD8 T cells in Susac syndrome (dated by TCRdb to the late 2010s). Libraries came from the immunoSEQ multiplex PCR assay. RNA was extracted using the RNeasy kit, and roughly 0.5 to 1 microgram was reverse transcribed with random hexamers. TCRdb reran the public reads through fastp at Q25 and MiXCR, keeping productive beta chains. Here each entry gathers all rows of one CDR3 protein and keeps the most common genes and DNA. Recorded for this sample are 400,000 or so distinct CDR3 sequences; 85% of them occurred a single time. About 0.12% of the sample lies in the top ten. What was sequenced was CD8+ T cells from PBMCs. The receptor set was obtained from a human donor with multiple sclerosis.

This chain joins TRBV6-5 and TRBJ2-1; D may be TRBD2 (6 bases). The V end was cut by 2 bases, the J end by 0 bases, with 11 bases between. The CDR3 totals 16 residues. Germline V CDR1 and CDR2: MNHEY, SVGAGI. The CDR3 is CASSYGGASSYNEQFF. Written as DNA, the CDR3 is TGTGCCAGCAGTTACGGAGGGGCGAGCTCCTACAATGAGCAGTTCTTC.

This rearrangement joins TRBV5-6 to TRBJ2-3; a possible D gene is TRBD2 (6 bases). V gave up 2 bases and J gave up 0 bases, with 16 bases separating them. CDR3 size: 17 residues. CDR1 and CDR2 from the germline V gene are SGHDT and YYEEEE. CDR3 sequence reads: CASSFYLRRDSTDTQYF. The CDR3 nucleotides read TGTGCCAGCAGCTTTTATCTCCGGCGGGATAGCACAGATACGCAGTATTTT.

V usage is TRBV20-1 and J usage is TRBJ2-1; D uncertain. Between the trimmed V and J ends, which lost 4 bases and 0 bases, there was a span of 25 bases. The CDR3 length is 19 residues. Germline V lookup: CDR1 DFQATT, CDR2 SNEGSKA (reference sequence). CDR3 residues: CSAKEAGPAAFSSYNEQFF. CDR3 DNA sequence: TGCAGTGCTAAAGAAGCTGGTCCGGCGGCCTTTAGCTCCTACAATGAGCAGTTCTTC.

This chain links TRBV5-1 with TRBJ2-7; TRBD2 agrees at 15 bases. This CDR3 region has 16 residues. Per germline, CDR1 SGHRS and CDR2 YFSETQ. Losses at the gene ends were 0 bases for V and 3 bases for J; bases not matched to a gene: 1. For the CDR3, the DNA is TGCGCCAGCAGCTTGGGGACTAGCGGGAGGGACTACGAGCAGTACTTC. This translates into CASSLGTSGRDYEQYF.

The genes are TRBV11-2 and TRBJ1-3; a weak D match, TRBD1 (5 bases). The V gene lost 5 bases and the J gene lost 8 bases, with 13 bases spanning the gap. The CDR3 is 13 residues long. CDR1 is SGHAT, CDR2 FQNNGV, per germline. CDR3 region: CASSPITGYTIYF. CDR3 in DNA: TGTGCCAGCAGCCCCATAACAGGATACACCATATATTTT.

The chain links TRBV6-5 to TRBJ2-7, with 9 nucleotides matching TRBD1. V gave up 0 bases and J gave up 6 bases; unmatched junction bases: 12. Germline V gene sequence: CDR1 MNHEY, CDR2 SVGAGI. This CDR3 region has 17 residues. Here the CDR3 DNA reads TGTGCCAGCAGTTACTCGAGTTTCGGGACAGGGTGGGGCGAGCAGTACTTC. It yields the protein CASSYSSFGTGWGEQYF.

V is TRBV24-1 and J is TRBJ2-1; weak D call: TRBD2 (5 bases). The CDR3 contains 14 residues. Trimming took 4 bases from V and 6 from J, leaving 12 bases between them. Germline V gives CDR1 KGHDR, CDR2 SFDVKD. CDR3 nucleotide sequence: TGTGCCACCAGTGACCCGAGGGAGTCCAATGAGCAGTTCTTC. Protein: CATSDPRESNEQFF.

This chain joins TRBV5-5 and TRBJ2-7, with 7 bases aligning to TRBD2. The CDR3 consists of 15 residues. Germline V gene sequence: CDR1 SGHKS, CDR2 YYEKEE (reference sequence). V lost 1 base to trimming and J lost 1 base; unmatched junction nucleotides: 5. This CDR3 reads CASSLRRERSYEQYF. DNA for the CDR3: TGTGCCAGCAGCTTGAGGCGGGAGCGGTCCTACGAGCAGTACTTC. Combining the CDR3 with reference TRBV5-5 and TRBJ2-7 gives the whole variable domain DAGVTQSPTHLIKTRGQQVTLRCSPISGHKSVSWYQQVLGQGPQFIFQYYEKEERGRGNFPDRFSARQFPNYSSELNVNALLLGDSALYLCASSLRRERSYEQYFGPGTRLTVT.

J is TRBJ1-5 and V is TRBV6-5; D gene uncertain. The CDR3 has 14 amino acids. The germline gives CDR1 MNHEY, CDR2 SVGAGI. Trimming took off 6 bases at V and 1 base at J, with 10 bases between the two ends. CDR3 nucleotide sequence: TGTGCCAGCAGGGTACACGGGAGCAATCAGCCCCAGCATTTT. Translation: CASRVHGSNQPQHF.

V usage is TRBV29-1 and J usage is TRBJ2-6; D is possibly TRBD1 or TRBD2 (5 bases each). CDR3 length: 19 amino acids. V dropped 2 bases and J dropped 0 bases, with 20 bases sitting between them. From germline, CDR1 is SQVTM and CDR2 ANQGSEA. CDR3 nucleotide sequence: TGCAGCGTTGAAAGCCCAGAGGGGACCCAATTCTCTGGGGCCAACGTCCTGACTTTC. Amino acids: CSVESPEGTQFSGANVLTF.

The table lists this clonotype with a count of one. The chain links TRBV27 to TRBJ2-1; D call uncertain. V lost 6 bases, J lost 5 bases, and 11 bases lay in between. This CDR3 has 13 residues. Germline CDR1 reads MNHEY; CDR2 reads SMNVEV (reference sequence). CDR3 nucleotide sequence: TGTGCCAGCAGCTTAACAGTAGACAATGAGCAGTTCTTC. This translates into CASSLTVDNEQFF.

V gene TRBV20-1 combines with J gene TRBJ1-2; TRBD1 agrees at 11 bases. There are 15 residues in the CDR3. Losses at the gene ends were 5 bases for V and 6 bases for J; bases not matched to a gene: 11. Germline CDR1 and CDR2: DFQATT and SNEGSKA (reference sequence). As DNA, the CDR3 is TGCAGTGCTTCAACTTGGACAGGGGGCTATGATGGCTACACCTTC. Protein product: CSASTWTGGYDGYTF.

The chain employs TRBV7-9 and TRBJ2-1; D call uncertain. In germline, CDR1 is SEHNR, CDR2 FQNEAQ (reference sequence). Deletions cut 1 base from V and 10 bases from J, with 14 bases between. The CDR3 spans 14 residues. The CDR3 nucleotides are TGTGCCAGCAGCTTAGAATCCCTGCCCAAGGAGCAGTTCTTC. Its translation: CASSLESLPKEQFF.

J is TRBJ2-3 and V is TRBV7-2; 13 bases are a match to TRBD2. The V segment lost 5 bases and the J segment 4 bases; nucleotides outside the gene matches: 6. The CDR3 has 16 amino acids. The germline gives CDR1 SGHTA, CDR2 FQGNSA. The CDR3 DNA reads as TGTGCCAGCAGCCGCAAACTAGCGGGAGGGGCAGATACGCAGTATTTT. Amino acid sequence: CASSRKLAGGADTQYF.

This clonotype was seen a single time. The rearrangement joins TRBV14 to TRBJ2-3, with D perhaps TRBD2 (6 bases). V shed 3 bases and J shed 11 bases, with 21 bases lying between them. Germline V gene sequence: CDR1 SGHDN, CDR2 FVKESK. The CDR3 has 15 residues. The CDR3 DNA reads TGTGCCAGCAGCCAGGTAGCGGATCTTACCTTGGTGCAGTATTTT. Protein: CASSQVADLTLVQYF.

The CDR3 DNA sequence: TGTGCCAGCAGAGGAAGATGGAGACAGGGAGTGAACACTGAAGCTTTCTTT. Translation gives CASRGRWRQGVNTEAFF. The J gene is TRBJ1-1, the V gene TRBV11-2; TRBD1 aligns across 7 bases. The CDR3 contains 17 residues. Germline V gene lookup returns CDR1 SGHAT and CDR2 FQNNGV. V gave up 6 bases and J gave up 0 bases; unmatched junction bases: 13.

This clonotype was seen just once. The DNA for the CDR3 is TGTGCCAGCAGCTATCTAGGGACTGCGATGAACACTGAAGCTTTCTTT. It yields the protein CASSYLGTAMNTEAFF. The chain employs TRBV7-2 and TRBJ1-1; possible D gene TRBD1, 5 bases. V was pared by 4 bases and J by 0 bases, with 15 bases between. Germline V gene sequence: CDR1 SGHTA, CDR2 FQGNSA. The CDR3 is made up of 16 amino acids.

This clonotype occurred once. The CDR3 DNA sequence: TGCAGTGCTAGAGATAAGCGGGAGGCTTCCTGGGAGACCCAGTACTTC. This sequence encodes CSARDKREASWETQYF. The chain recombines TRBV20-1 with TRBJ2-5, with TRBD2 matching 9 bases. The J segment lost 5 bases and the V segment lost 0 bases, leaving 10 bases of the junction unmatched. This CDR3 comprises 16 residues. Looked up from germline, CDR1 is DFQATT and CDR2 is SNEGSKA (reference sequence).

The V and J genes are TRBV20-1 and TRBJ2-1; TRBD2 agrees at 7 bases. Germline CDR1 DFQATT, CDR2 SNEGSKA (reference sequence). Trimming at V came to 6 bases and at J to 4 bases, leaving 9 bases not matched to a gene. This CDR3 has 14 residues. CDR3 protein: CSAPGTINYNEQFF. DNA of the CDR3: TGCAGTGCCCCCGGGACTATAAATTACAATGAGCAGTTCTTC.

The chain has TRBV29-1 and TRBJ1-2; D is perhaps TRBD1 (6 bases). The CDR3 runs 13 residues. CDR1 and CDR2 from the germline V gene are SQVTM and ANQGSEA. V was clipped by 1 base and J by 4 bases, with 10 bases between them. The CDR3: CSVEGGRGYGYTF. CDR3 coding DNA: TGCAGCGTTGAAGGGGGGCGCGGCTATGGCTACACCTTC. Supplemented by reference TRBV29-1 and TRBJ1-2, the full variable domain reads SAVISQKPSRDICQRGTSLTIQCQVDSQVTMMFWYRQQPGQSLTLIATANQGSEATYESGFVIDKFPISRPNLTFSTLTVSNMSPEDSSIYLCSVEGGRGYGYTFGSGTRLTVV.